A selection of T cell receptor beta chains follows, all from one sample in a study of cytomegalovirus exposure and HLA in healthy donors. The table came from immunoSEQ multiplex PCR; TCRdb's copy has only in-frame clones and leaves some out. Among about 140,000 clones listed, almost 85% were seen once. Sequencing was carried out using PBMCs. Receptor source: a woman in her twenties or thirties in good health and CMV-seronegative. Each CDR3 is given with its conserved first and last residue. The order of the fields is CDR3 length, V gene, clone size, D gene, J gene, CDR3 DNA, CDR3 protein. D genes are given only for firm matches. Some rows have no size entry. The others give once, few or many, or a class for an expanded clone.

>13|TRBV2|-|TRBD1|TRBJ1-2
TGTGCCAGCAGCGGAGGGACAGGGGGAGAAAACACCTTC
CASSGGTGGENTF
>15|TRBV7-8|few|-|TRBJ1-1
TGTGCCAGCAGCTCAAGAGGGCAGCGCGGCGGTGAAGCTTTCTTT
CASSSRGQRGGEAFF
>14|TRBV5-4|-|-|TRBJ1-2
TGTGCCACCGACGCGATCACAGGGAGGGATGGCTACACCTTC
CATDAITGRDGYTF
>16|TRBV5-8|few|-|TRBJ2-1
TGTGCCAGCCCAGTCTTAGGGGCCCTGGTGAACAATGAGCAGTTCTTC
CASPVLGALVNNEQFF
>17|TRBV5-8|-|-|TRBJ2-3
TGTGCCAGCACCACTAGACCGAGACACCCGGTCGCAGATACGCAGTATTTT
CASTTRPRHPVADTQYF
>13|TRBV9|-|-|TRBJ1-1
TGTGCCAGCAGCGTAGCCAGTAACACTGAAGCTTTCTTT
CASSVASNTEAFF
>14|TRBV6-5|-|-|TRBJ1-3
TGTGCCAGGTTCGAGGGCCACTCTGGAAACACCATATATTTT
CARFEGHSGNTIYF
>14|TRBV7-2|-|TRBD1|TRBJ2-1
TGTGCCAGCAGCTTATACAGGGGCCACAATGAGCAGTTCTTC
CASSLYRGHNEQFF
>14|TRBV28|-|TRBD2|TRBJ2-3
TGTGCCAGCAGTCGGCGGGGGGGCTCGGATACGCAGTATTTT
CASSRRGGSDTQYF
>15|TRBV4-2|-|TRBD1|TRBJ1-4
TGTGCCAGCAGCGGCGGGACAGGGGGAAGGGAAAAACTGTTTTTT
CASSGGTGGREKLFF
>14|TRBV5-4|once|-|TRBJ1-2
TGTGCCAGCAGTTGGGGCAGAACTAACTATGGCTACACCTTC
CASSWGRTNYGYTF
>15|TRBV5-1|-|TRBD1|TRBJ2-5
TGCGCCAGCAGCTTGGTTAGGGACAGCGAAGAGACCCAGTACTTC
CASSLVRDSEETQYF
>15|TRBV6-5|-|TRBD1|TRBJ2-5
TGTGCCAGCAGTTACCCTCACAGGGGTGGAGAGACCCAGTACTTC
CASSYPHRGGETQYF
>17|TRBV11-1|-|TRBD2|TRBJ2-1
TGTGCCAGCAGCTCCGCCCCACTAGCGGGGGGGTACAATGAGCAGTTCTTC
CASSSAPLAGGYNEQFF
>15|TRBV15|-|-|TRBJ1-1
TGTGCCACCAGCACATGGCCGCAGGGCCGAACTGAAGCTTTCTTT
CATSTWPQGRTEAFF
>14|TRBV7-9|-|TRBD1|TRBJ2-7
TGTGCCAGCAGCCCGCGGGACAGGGCCTACGAGCAGTACTTC
CASSPRDRAYEQYF
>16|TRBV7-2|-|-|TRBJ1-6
TGTGCCAGCAGCCCGGGGGTGGGGCGTCGGAATTCACCCCTCCACTTT
CASSPGVGRRNSPLHF
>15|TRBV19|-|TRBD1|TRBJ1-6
TGTGCCTCGAAAAACCGGGACAGGAATAATTCACCCCTCCACTTT
CASKNRDRNNSPLHF
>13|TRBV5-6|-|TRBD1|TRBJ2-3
TGTGCCAGCGGGGGGACAGGGGTGGATACGCAGTATTTT
CASGGTGVDTQYF
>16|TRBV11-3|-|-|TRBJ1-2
TGTGCCAGCAGCTTAGATGCGCCAGGTGGTCCCTATGGCTACACCTTC
CASSLDAPGGPYGYTF
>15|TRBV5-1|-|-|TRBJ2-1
TGCGCCAGCAGCTTGTTGGTGGGGGGGGCCTATGAGCAGTTCTTC
CASSLLVGGAYEQFF
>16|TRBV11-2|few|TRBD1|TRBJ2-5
TGTGCCAGCAGCGCCATCGGGACAGGCCCAAGTGTGGCCCAGTACTTC
CASSAIGTGPSVAQYF
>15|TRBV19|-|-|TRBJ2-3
TGTGCCAGTAGAACGGGGGGCCGTAGCACAGATACGCAGTATTTT
CASRTGGRSTDTQYF
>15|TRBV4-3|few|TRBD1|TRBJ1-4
TGCGCCAGCAGCCAAGATCAGACAGGGGCTGAAAAACTGTTTTTT
CASSQDQTGAEKLFF
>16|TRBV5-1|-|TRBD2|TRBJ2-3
TGCGCCAGCAGCTTGGCGTGGCGGGGGGCCACAGATACGCAGTATTTT
CASSLAWRGATDTQYF
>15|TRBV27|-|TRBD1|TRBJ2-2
TGTGCCAGCAGTACCACTACGGACAGGACCGGGGAGCTGTTTTTT
CASSTTTDRTGELFF
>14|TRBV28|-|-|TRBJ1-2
TGTGCCAGCAGTTTTTCAACAGAGAACTATGGCTACACCTTC
CASSFSTENYGYTF
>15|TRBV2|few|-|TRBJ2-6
TGTGCCAGCAGTGTAGAGAGGAGTGGGGCCAACGTCCTGACTTTC
CASSVERSGANVLTF
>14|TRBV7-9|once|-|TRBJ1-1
TGTGCCAGCAGGGGGGCGGGGGAGACCACTGAAGCTTTCTTT
CASRGAGETTEAFF
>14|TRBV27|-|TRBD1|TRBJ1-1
TGTGCCAGCAGTCAGGACAGGGTGGGTACTGAAGCTTTCTTT
CASSQDRVGTEAFF
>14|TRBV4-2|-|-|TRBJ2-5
TGTGCCAGCAGCCAAGCCGGCAGTCAAGAGGCCCAGTACTTC
CASSQAGSQEAQYF
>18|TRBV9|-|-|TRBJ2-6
TGTGCCAGCAGCGTTGGCAGGGGCAGGGACTCTGGGGCCAACGTCCTGACTTTC
CASSVGRGRDSGANVLTF
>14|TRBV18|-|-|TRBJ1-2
TGTGCCAGCTCACCCAGCATGGAGAACTATGGCTACACCTTC
CASSPSMENYGYTF
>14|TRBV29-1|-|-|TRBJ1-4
TGCAGCGTTACGAACAGGGCTGGAGGTGAAAAACTGTTTTTT
CSVTNRAGGEKLFF
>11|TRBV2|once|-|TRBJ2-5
TGTGCCAGCAGTGTCCCTCCCGTCCAGTACTTC
CASSVPPVQYF
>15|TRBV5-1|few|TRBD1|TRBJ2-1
TGCGCCAGCAGGTCCGGGACAGGGGTTATGAATGAGCAGTTCTTC
CASRSGTGVMNEQFF
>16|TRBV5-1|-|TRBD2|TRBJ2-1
TGCGCCAGCAGTAAAACTAGCGGGGGGGCCATTAATGAGCAGTTCTTC
CASSKTSGGAINEQFF
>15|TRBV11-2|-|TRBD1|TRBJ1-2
TGTGCCAGCAGCTCCCGACAGGGATCTTACTATGGCTACACCTTC
CASSSRQGSYYGYTF
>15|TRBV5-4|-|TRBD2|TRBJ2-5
TGTGCCAGCAGCTTGGAAGCGGGGGGGCTGAAGACCCAGTACTTC
CASSLEAGGLKTQYF
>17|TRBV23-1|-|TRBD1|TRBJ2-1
TGCGCCAGCAGTCAATCGGACAGGGTCAATAACTACAATGAGCAGTTCTTC
CASSQSDRVNNYNEQFF
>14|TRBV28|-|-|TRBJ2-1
TGTGCCAGCCTAAGGGGGGGGGACAGGAATGAGCAGTTCTTC
CASLRGGDRNEQFF
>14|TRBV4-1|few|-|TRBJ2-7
TGCGCCAGCAGCCGCCCTTTTAGCGGACTCGAGCAGTACTTC
CASSRPFSGLEQYF
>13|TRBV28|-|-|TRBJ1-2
TGTGCCAGCAAGGGAGATCGATTGTCGGGCTACACCTTC
CASKGDRLSGYTF
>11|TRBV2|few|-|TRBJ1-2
TGTGCCAGCACCAGGGGCGATGGCTACACCTTC
CASTRGDGYTF
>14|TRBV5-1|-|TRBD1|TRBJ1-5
TGCGCCAGCAGCCCGGACAGGGGCAATCAGCCCCAGCATTTT
CASSPDRGNQPQHF